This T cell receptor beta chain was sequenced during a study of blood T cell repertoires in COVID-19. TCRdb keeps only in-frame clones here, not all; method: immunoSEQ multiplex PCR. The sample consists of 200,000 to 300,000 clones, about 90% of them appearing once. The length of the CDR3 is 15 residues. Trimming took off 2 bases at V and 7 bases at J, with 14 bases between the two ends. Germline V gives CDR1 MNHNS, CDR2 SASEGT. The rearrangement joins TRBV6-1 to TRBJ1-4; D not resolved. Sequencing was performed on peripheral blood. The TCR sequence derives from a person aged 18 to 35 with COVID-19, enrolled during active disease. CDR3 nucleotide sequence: TGTGCCAGCAGTGAAAGATCGGGGAACGGTGAAAAACTGTTTTTT. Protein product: CASSERSGNGEKLFF.